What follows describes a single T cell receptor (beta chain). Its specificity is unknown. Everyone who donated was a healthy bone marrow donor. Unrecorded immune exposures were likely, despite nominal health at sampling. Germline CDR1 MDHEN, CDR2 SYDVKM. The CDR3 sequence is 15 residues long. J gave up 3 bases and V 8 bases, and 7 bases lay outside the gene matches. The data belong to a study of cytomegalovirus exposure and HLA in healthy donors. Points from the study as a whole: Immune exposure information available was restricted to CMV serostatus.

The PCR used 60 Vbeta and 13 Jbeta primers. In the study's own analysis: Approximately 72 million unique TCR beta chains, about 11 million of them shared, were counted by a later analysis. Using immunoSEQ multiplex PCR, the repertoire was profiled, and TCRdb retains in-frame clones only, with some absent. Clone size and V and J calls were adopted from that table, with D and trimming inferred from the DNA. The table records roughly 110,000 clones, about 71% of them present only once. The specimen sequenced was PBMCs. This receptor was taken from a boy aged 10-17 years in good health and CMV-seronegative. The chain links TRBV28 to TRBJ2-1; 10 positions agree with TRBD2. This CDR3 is CASHSPSGSYNEQFF. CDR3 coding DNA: TGTGCCAGCCATTCCCCTAGCGGGAGCTACAATGAGCAGTTCTTC.